This entry is about one T cell receptor beta chain. Its antigen is undetermined. This entry comes from a study of OX40 agonist ivuxolimab in advanced cancers. As for the study in general: The eligibility criteria allowed prior anti-PD-1, anti-PD-L1 or anti-CTLA-4 therapy, and 30% to 45% had some. Study findings and constraints: Also present in some nonresponders was a low level of normalized T-cell clonal expansion. In the 0.1 to 3.0 mg/kg range, CD4+ and CD8+ blood T cells had expanded clonally by week 6. CD8+ T cells averaged more expanded clones than CD4+.

Sequenced by immunoSEQ multiplex PCR; TCRdb stores in-frame clones only, minus some. Of approximately 37,000 clones detected, roughly 89% appear once; the ten largest clones hold 36%. This CDR3 comprises 15 residues. Per germline, CDR1 SGHDT and CDR2 YYEEEE. V lost 4 bases and J lost 1, with 12 bases in between. V gene TRBV5-6 combines with J gene TRBJ2-1; D unclear. The input for sequencing was CD4+ or CD8+ T cells sorted from blood, taken in a trial of the OX40 agonist ivuxolimab. The clonotype was recovered from an adult with an advanced solid tumor such as melanoma, head and neck, liver or kidney cancer. This chain's CDR3 is CASSRESDSYNEQFF. The CDR3 bases are TGTGCCAGCAGCAGGGAATCAGATTCCTACAATGAGCAGTTCTTC.